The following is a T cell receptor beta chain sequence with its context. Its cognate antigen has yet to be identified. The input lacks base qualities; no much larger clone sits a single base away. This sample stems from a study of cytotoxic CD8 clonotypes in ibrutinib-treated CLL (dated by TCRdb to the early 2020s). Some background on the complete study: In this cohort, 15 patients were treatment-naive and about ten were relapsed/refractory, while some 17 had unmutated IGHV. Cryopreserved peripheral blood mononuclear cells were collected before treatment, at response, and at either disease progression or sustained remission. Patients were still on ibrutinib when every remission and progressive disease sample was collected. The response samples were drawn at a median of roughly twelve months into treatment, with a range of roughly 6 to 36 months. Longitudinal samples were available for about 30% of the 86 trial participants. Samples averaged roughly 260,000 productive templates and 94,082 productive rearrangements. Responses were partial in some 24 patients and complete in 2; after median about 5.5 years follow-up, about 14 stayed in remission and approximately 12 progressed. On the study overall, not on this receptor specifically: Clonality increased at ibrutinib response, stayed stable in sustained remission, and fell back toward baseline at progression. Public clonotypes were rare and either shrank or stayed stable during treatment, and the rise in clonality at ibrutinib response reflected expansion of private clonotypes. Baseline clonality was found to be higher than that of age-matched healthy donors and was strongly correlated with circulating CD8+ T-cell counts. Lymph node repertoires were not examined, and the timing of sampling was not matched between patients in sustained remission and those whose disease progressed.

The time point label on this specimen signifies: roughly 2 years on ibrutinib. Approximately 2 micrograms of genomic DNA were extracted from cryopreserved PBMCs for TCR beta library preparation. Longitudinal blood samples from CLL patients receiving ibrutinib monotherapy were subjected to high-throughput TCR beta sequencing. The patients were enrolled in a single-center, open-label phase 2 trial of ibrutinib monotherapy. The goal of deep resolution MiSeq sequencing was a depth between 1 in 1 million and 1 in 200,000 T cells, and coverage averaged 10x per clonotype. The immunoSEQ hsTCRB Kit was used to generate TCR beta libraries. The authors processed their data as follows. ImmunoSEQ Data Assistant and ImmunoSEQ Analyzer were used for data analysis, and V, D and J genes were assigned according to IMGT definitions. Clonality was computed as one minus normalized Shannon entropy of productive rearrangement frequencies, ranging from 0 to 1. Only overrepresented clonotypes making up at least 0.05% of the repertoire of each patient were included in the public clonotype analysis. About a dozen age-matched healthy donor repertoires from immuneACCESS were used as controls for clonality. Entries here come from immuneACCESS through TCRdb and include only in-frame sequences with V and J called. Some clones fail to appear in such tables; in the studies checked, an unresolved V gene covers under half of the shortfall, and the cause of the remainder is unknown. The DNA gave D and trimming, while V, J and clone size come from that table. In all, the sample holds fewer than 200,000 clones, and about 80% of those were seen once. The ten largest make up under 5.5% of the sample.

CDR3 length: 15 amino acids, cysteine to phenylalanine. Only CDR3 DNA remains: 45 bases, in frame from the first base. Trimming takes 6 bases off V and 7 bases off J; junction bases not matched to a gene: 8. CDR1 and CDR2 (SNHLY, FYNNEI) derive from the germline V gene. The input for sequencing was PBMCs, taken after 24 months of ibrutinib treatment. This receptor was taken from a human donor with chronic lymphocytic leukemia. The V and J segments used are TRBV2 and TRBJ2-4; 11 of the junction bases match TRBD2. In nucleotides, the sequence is TGTGCCAGCAGCTACCTAGCGGGAGGTGGGAACATTCAGTACTTC. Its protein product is CASSYLAGGGNIQYF.